These 2 T cell receptor beta chains were sequenced from one sample in a study of cytomegalovirus exposure and HLA in healthy donors. Using immunoSEQ multiplex PCR, the repertoire was profiled, and TCRdb retains in-frame clones only, with some absent. The sample has over 200,000 clones, about 86% seen once; the top ten hold about 3%. Sequenced material: PBMCs. All receptors derive from a woman aged 18-29 years in good health and CMV-seronegative.

The chain has TRBV28 and TRBJ2-3; 7 bases are a match to TRBD1. V dropped 11 bases and J dropped 0; count of bases not matched to a gene: 8. The CDR3 contains 14 residues. Germline V CDR1 and CDR2: MDHEN, SYDVKM. In DNA form, the CDR3 reads TGTGCCTCCCTGGGACAGCCTAGCACAGATACGCAGTATTTT. It encodes CASLGQPSTDTQYF.

The V call is TRBV11-2, the J call TRBJ2-2, with TRBD1 matching over 7 bases. Trimming took 2 bases from V and 1 from J; bases not matched to a gene: 7. Germline CDR1 SGHAT, CDR2 FQNNGV. The CDR3 spans 17 residues. As DNA, the CDR3 is TGTGCCAGCAGCTTACCCTACAGGGGCGTGAACACCGGGGAGCTGTTTTTT. Its translation: CASSLPYRGVNTGELFF. Filled out from reference TRBV11-2 and TRBJ2-2, the complete variable domain reads EAGVAQSPRYKIIEKRQSVAFWCNPISGHATLYWYQQILGQGPKLLIQFQNNGVVDDSQLPKDRFSAERLKGVDSTLKIQPAKLEDSAVYLCASSLPYRGVNTGELFFGEGSRLTVL.